The T cell receptor beta chain under discussion was sequenced for a study of Graves' ophthalmopathy and Graves' hyperthyroidism (dated by TCRdb to 2016 to 2019). In the study overall: Peripheral blood was collected before any treatment was given, at the time of initial diagnosis. T-cell repertoires of thyroid tissue and blood were compared in about 6 hyperthyroidism patients. The study used TCR beta repertoire signatures to distinguish Graves' ophthalmopathy from Graves' hyperthyroidism and to predict progression to ophthalmopathy. After sampling, hyperthyroidism patients received methimazole starting at 30 mg daily, and ophthalmopathy patients received high-dose intravenous methylprednisolone. An independent validation cohort comprised around 20 hyperthyroidism patients and 15 to 17 patients who later progressed from hyperthyroidism to ophthalmopathy. In total, 135 blood samples were TCR-sequenced: 43 ophthalmopathy, approximately 80 hyperthyroidism and roughly 17 hyperthyroidism-to-ophthalmopathy patients. To explore V-J signatures that distinguish ophthalmopathy from hyperthyroidism, a discovery set of about a hundred patients was enrolled, made up of over 40 with ophthalmopathy and 57 with stable hyperthyroidism.

Regarding this clonotype: The antigen this receptor binds is unknown. Within one base of it there is no much larger clone, and no base qualities were kept.

Reading the germline V gene gives CDR1 SNHLY and CDR2 FYNNEI. The junction carries 10 bases between V and J, which are trimmed by 5 bases and 0 bases respectively. Taken from cysteine to phenylalanine, the CDR3 has 14 residues. Only the CDR3 DNA is retained, 42 bases long and in frame from the first base. Summary of the overall study and its limitations: No statistical method was used to predetermine the sample size, and group allocation was not hidden from the investigators. Most of the expanded thyroid clonotypes with a frequency above 0.001 were also detected in blood, and it was suggested that the thyroid immune response may be reflected by blood repertoires. The 13-signature model separated ophthalmopathy from stable hyperthyroidism with roughly 90% sensitivity and 81.08% specificity in cross-validation, and 80%/75% in the test set. In validation, the model predicted ophthalmopathy progression with roughly 68% sensitivity and about 73% specificity; roughly eleven predicted patients were CT-confirmed with GO in a median of about 6.1 months.

For repertoire sequencing, the TCR beta CDR3 regions were amplified from RNA transcripts. A first-round RT-PCR used HTBI primers with the Qiagen OneStep RT-PCR kit, followed by a second-round multiplex PCR, size selection and purification. The libraries underwent paired-end sequencing with 100 bp reads on an Illumina HiSeq2000. Turning to the authors' computational methods: SOAPnuke was used to process the reads, throwing out any read that had adapters, had uncalled bases, had a mean Phred below 15, or lacked an exact constant-primer or identifier match. COPE v1.2.5 was used to merge the high-quality paired reads. Each unique nucleotide sequence was treated as a clonotype, and MiTCR v1.1 was used to align the clonotypes to the IMGT TRB V, D and J references. Only V-J combinations with frequency above 0.0001 were analysed, covering 99% to 99.2% of repertoires. A TCR clonal expansion and chaos score per V-J combination was defined as the ratio of F50 clonal expansion to chaos observed in the TCRdist matrix. Welch's t-statistics and random forest were used to narrow the features down to approximately twelve V-J combinations, which were then fed into a naive Bayes classifier. Thyroid-blood repertoire similarity was quantified with the Morisita-Horn index. TCRdb trimmed public reads at Q25 via fastp, called clones via MiXCR and kept in-frame beta chains. A single entry per CDR3 protein holds the most common genes and DNA from its merged rows. The V and J calls come from TCRdb's annotation, not from the publication. This sample gives about 740,000 distinct CDR3 sequences in total; 35% to 50% of them show up just once. Less than 55% of the sample is held by the ten biggest clonotypes.

Patients with ophthalmopathy had moderately to severely active disease, with a Clinical Activity Score of 3 or more, a NOSPECS grade of 4 or more, and a disease duration of less than 3 months. Patients were excluded if they had other autoimmune diseases, uncontrolled infections, pregnancy or lactation. Diagnosis relied on clinical symptoms, serum thyroxine, TRAb, thyroid ultrasound and orbital computed tomography. Using Ficoll-Paque density gradient centrifugation, PBMCs were isolated from less than 11 ml of fresh peripheral blood. Total RNA was extracted with Trizol reagent and quality-checked on an Agilent 2100 Bioanalyzer.

Sequencing input: peripheral blood. The sequence was obtained from an adult man with Graves' ophthalmopathy. This chain joins TRBV2 to TRBJ2-5; the D gene is unclear. In nucleotides, the sequence is TGTGCCAGCAGTACCCGGCCTTACCAAGAGACCCAGTACTTC. This encodes CASSTRPYQETQYF.